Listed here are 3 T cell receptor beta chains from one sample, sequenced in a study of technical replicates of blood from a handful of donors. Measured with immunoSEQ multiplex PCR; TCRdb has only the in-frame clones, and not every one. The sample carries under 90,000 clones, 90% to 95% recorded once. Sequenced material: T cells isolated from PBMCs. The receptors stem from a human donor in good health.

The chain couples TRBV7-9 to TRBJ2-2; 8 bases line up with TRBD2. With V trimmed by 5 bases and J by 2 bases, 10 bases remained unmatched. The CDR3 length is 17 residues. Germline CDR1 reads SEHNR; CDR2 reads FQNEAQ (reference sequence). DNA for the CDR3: TGTGCCAGCAGCGCTAGAGCGGGGGCCCCCAACACCGGGGAGCTGTTTTTT. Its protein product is CASSARAGAPNTGELFF. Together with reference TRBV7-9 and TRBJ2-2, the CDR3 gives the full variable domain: DTGVSQNPRHKITKRGQNVTFRCDPISEHNRLYWYRQTLGQGPEFLTYFQNEAQLEKSRLLSDRFSAERPKGSFSTLEIQRTEQGDSAMYLCASSARAGAPNTGELFFGEGSRLTVL.

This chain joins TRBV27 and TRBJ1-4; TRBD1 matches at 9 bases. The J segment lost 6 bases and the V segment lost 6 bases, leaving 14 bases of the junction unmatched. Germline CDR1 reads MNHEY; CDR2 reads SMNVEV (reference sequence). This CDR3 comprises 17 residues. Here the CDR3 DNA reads TGTGCCAGCAGCCCTATCCTATTGGGGACAGGGCATGAAAAACTGTTTTTT. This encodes CASSPILLGTGHEKLFF. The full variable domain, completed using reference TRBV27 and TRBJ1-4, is EAQVTQNPRYLITVTGKKLTVTCSQNMNHEYMSWYRQDPGLGLRQIYYSMNVEVTDKGDVPEGYKVSRKEKRNFPLILESPSPNQTSLYFCASSPILLGTGHEKLFFGSGTQLSVL.

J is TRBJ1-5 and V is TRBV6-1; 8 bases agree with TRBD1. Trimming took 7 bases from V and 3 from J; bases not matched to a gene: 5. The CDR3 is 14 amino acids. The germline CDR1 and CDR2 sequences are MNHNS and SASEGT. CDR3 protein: CASKQTGVNQPQHF. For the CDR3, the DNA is TGTGCCAGCAAGCAGACAGGGGTCAATCAGCCCCAGCATTTT.